This note documents a single T cell receptor (beta chain) sequence. This specimen belongs to a study of radiotherapy plus CTLA-4 blockade in lung cancer. Sequenced by immunoSEQ multiplex PCR; TCRdb stores in-frame clones only, minus some. Found here are some 50,000 clones, around 76% of them singletons; the top ten hold just under 8.5%. This specimen was peripheral blood, taken from a patient treated with radiotherapy plus ipilimumab. This sequence was found in a human donor with non-small cell lung cancer who had stable disease on radiotherapy plus ipilimumab.

The CDR3 DNA reads TGTGCCAGCAGCTTGGTGGCGGTTGATTCCTACGAGCAGTACTTC. Its translation is CASSLVAVDSYEQYF. The chain couples TRBV5-4 to TRBJ2-7, with D unresolved. Germline V lookup: CDR1 SGHNT, CDR2 YYREEE (reference sequence). The CDR3 has 15 residues. V lost 0 bases and J lost 1, with 11 bases in between.